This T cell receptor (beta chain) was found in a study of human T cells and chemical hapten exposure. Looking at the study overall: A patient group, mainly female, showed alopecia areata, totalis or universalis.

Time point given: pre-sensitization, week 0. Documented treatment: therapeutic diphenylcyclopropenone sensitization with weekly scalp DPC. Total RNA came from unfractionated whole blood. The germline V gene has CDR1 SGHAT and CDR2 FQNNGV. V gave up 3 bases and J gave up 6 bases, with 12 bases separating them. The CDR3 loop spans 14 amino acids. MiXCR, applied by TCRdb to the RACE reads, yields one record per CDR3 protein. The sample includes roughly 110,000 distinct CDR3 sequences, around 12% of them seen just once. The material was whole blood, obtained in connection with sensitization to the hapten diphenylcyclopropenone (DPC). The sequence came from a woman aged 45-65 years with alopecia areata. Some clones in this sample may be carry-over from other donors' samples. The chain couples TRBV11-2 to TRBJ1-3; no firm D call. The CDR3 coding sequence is TGTGCCAGCAGCTTTGTGACGGAGCAAAACACCATATATTTT. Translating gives CASSFVTEQNTIYF. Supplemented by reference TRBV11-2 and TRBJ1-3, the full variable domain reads EAGVAQSPRYKIIEKRQSVAFWCNPISGHATLYWYQQILGQGPKLLIQFQNNGVVDDSQLPKDRFSAERLKGVDSTLKIQPAKLEDSAVYLCASSFVTEQNTIYFGEGSWLTVV.